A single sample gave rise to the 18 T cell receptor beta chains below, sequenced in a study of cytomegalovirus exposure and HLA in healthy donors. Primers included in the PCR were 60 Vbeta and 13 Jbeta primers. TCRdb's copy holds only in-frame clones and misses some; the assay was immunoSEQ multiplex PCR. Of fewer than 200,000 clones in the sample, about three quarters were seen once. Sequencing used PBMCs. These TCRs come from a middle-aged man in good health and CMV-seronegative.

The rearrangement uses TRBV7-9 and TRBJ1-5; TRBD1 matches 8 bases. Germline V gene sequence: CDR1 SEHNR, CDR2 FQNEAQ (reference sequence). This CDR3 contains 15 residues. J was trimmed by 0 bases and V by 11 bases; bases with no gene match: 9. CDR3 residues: CAPRGPFYSNQPQHF. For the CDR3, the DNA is TGTGCCCCCAGGGGGCCGTTTTATAGCAATCAGCCCCAGCATTTT.

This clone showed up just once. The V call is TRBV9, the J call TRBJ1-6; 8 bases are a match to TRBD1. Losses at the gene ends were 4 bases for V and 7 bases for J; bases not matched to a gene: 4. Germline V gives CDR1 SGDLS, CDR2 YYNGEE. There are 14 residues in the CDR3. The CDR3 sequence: CASSSRTGNSPLHF. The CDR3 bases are TGTGCCAGCAGCTCCCGGACAGGGAATTCACCCCTCCACTTT.

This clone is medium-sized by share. The CDR3 bases are TGTGCCAGCAGCCCCTCAGCGGTAGGGTCTTATAATTCACCCCTCCACTTT. It encodes CASSPSAVGSYNSPLHF. V and J are TRBV9 and TRBJ1-6; no firm D call. CDR3 size: 17 residues. Per germline, CDR1 SGDLS and CDR2 YYNGEE. Trimming left V 4 bases short and J 4 bases short, with 18 bases between.

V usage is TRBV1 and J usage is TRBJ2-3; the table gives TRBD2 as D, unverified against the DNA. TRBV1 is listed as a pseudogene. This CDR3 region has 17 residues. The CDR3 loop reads CTSSPHTSDPCTDTQYF. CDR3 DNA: TGCACCAGCAGCCCTCACACTAGCGACCCTTGCACAGATACGCAGTATTTT.

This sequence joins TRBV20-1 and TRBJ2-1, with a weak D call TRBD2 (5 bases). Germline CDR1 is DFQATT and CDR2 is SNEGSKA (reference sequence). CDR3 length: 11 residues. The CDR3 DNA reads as TGCAGGCGGAGGAATTGGAATGAGCAGTTCTTC. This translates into CRRRNWNEQFF.

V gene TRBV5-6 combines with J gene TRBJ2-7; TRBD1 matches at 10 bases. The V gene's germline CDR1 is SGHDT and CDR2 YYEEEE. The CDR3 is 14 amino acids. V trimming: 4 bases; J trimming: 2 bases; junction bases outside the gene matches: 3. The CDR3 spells CASSRGTGAYEQYF. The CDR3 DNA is TGTGCCAGCAGCAGAGGGACAGGGGCCTACGAGCAGTACTTC.

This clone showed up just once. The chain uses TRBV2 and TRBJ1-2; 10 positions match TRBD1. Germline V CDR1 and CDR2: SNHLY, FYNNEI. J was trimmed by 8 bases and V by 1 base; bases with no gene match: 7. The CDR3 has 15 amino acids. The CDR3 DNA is TGTGCCAGCAGTGAAGACCTCCGGGACAGGGGAGGCTACACCTTC. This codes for CASSEDLRDRGGYTF.

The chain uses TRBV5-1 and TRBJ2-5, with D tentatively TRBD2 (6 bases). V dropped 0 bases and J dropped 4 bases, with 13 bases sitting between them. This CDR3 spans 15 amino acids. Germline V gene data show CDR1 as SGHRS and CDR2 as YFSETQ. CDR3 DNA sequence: TGCGCCAGCAGCTTGGGCCGGGGGTTCGGAGAGACCCAGTACTTC. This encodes CASSLGRGFGETQYF.

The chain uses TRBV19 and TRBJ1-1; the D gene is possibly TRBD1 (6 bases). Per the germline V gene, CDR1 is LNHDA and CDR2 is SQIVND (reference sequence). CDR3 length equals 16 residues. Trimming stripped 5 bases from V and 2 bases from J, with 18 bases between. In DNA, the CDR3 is TGTGCCAGTAGTGAGGTCGTCTGGGGGCTAAACACTGAAGCTTTCTTT. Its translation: CASSEVVWGLNTEAFF. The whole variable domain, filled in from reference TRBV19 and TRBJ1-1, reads DGGITQSPKYLFRKEGQNVTLSCEQNLNHDAMYWYRQDPGQGLRLIYYSQIVNDFQKGDIAEGYSVSREKKESFPLTVTSAQKNPTAFYLCASSEVVWGLNTEAFFGQGTRLTVV.

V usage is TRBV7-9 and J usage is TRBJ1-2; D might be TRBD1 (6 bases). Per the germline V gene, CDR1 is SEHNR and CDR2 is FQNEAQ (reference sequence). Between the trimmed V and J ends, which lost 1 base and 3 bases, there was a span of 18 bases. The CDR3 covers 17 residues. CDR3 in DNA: TGTGCCAGCAGCTTAGTTAGTACAGGGATACAATACTATGGCTACACCTTC. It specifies CASSLVSTGIQYYGYTF.

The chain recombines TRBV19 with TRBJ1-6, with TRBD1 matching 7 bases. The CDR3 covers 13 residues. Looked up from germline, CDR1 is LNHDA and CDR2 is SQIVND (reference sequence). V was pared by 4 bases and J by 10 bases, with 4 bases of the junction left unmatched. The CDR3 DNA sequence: TGTGCCAGTAGTAACAGGGGTGGGTCACCCCTCCACTTT. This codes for CASSNRGGSPLHF.

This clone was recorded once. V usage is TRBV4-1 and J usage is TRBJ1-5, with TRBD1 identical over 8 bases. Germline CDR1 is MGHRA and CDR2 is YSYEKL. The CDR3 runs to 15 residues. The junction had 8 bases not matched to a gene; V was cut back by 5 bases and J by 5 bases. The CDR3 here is CASSFQYRGDQPQHF. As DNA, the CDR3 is TGCGCCAGCAGCTTTCAGTACAGGGGGGATCAGCCCCAGCATTTT.

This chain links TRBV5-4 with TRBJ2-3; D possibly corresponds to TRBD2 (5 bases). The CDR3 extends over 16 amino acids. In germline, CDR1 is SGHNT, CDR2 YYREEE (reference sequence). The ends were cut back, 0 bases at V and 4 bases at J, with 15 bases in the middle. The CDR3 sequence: CASSLAGLRVADTQYF. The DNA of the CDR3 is TGTGCCAGCAGCTTGGCCGGACTGAGGGTGGCAGATACGCAGTATTTT.

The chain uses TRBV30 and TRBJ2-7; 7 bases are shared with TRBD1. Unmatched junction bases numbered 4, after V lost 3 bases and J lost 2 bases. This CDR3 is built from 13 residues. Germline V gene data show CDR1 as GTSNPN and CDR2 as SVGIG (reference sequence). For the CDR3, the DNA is TGTGCCTGGAGGCCCGGGACAGCCTACGAGCAGTACTTC. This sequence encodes CAWRPGTAYEQYF.

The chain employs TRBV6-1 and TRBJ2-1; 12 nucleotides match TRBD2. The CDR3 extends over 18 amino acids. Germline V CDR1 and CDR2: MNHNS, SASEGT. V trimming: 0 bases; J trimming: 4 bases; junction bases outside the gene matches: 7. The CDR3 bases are TGTGCCAGCAGTGAAGCGTTAGGGCTAGCGGGAGGGTACAATGAGCAGTTCTTC. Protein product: CASSEALGLAGGYNEQFF.

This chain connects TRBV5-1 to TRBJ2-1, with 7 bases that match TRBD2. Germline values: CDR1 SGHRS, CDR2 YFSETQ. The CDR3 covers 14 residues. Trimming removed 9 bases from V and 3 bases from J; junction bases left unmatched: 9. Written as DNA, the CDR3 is TGCGCCACCTCTAGCGGAGCGGACTACAATGAGCAGTTCTTC. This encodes CATSSGADYNEQFF.

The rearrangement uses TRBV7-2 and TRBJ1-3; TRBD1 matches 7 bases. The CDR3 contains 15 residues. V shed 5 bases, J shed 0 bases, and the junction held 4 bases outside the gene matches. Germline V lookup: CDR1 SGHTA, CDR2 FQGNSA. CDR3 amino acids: CASSRTGLSGNTIYF. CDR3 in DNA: TGTGCCAGCAGCCGGACAGGCCTCTCTGGAAACACCATATATTTT. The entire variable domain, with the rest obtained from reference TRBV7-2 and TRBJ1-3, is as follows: GAGVSQSPSNKVTEKGKDVELRCDPISGHTALYWYRQSLGQGLEFLIYFQGNSAPDKSGLPSDRFSAERTGGSVSTLTIQRTQQEDSAVYLCASSRTGLSGNTIYFGEGSWLTVV.

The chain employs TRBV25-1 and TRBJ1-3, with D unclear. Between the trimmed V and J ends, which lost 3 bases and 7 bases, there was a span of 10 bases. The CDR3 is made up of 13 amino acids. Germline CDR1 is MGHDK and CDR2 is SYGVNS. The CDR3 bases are TGTGCCAGCAGTGACACAGCCGCTAACACCATATATTTT. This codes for CASSDTAANTIYF.